The 2 T cell receptor beta chains listed next were all sequenced from one sample in a study of a mutant IDH1 vaccine in newly diagnosed glioma. Antigens of these TCRs are unknown. The sample's time point: week 23, last vaccination. The investigators gave 300 ug of mutant IDH1 20-mer peptide in each vaccine dose, together with topical imiquimod. Clones were read by immunoSEQ multiplex PCR, and TCRdb kept only the in-frame ones, dropping some. The table has tens of thousands of clones, about 87% seen once. The sample consisted of PBMCs, taken from a glioma patient whose treatment included an IDH1 peptide vaccine. These receptors all come from a middle-aged man with glioma.

Details on this clone: A junction boundary mismatches the germline segment, possibly from a read error. The chain joins TRBV6-1 to TRBJ2-3, with 9 bases fitting TRBD2. Per germline, CDR1 MNHNS and CDR2 SASEGT. This CDR3 is built from 17 residues. The CDR3 DNA follows: TGTGCCAGCAGGGAACCTGGTCCTAGCGGGATCAAAGATACGCAGTGTTTT. Translating it yields CASREPGPSGIKDTQCF.

The gene calls are TRBV5-6 and TRBJ1-4; TRBD1 might be the D (5 bases). The CDR3 has 13 amino acids. Trimming removed 0 bases at V and 11 bases at J, with 11 bases between. Looked up from germline, CDR1 is SGHDT and CDR2 is YYEEEE. The CDR3 loop is CASSLDGEGKLFF. CDR3 DNA: TGTGCCAGCAGCTTGGATGGGGAGGGGAAACTGTTTTTT.